This TCR beta chain was observed in a study of blood T cell repertoires in COVID-19. The CDR3 totals 15 residues. Germline V gene data show CDR1 as MNHEY and CDR2 as SVGAGI. V dropped 0 bases and J dropped 5; count of bases not matched to a gene: 3. Here immunoSEQ multiplex PCR was the method, and the copy in TCRdb shows in-frame clones only, minus some. Altogether around 150,000 clones are present, 80% to 85% being singletons, with the ten largest covering roughly 8.7%. The sequence was obtained from a man aged 30 to 45 with COVID-19, enrolled during active disease. Material: peripheral blood. This chain links TRBV6-5 with TRBJ1-5, with 8 bases fitting TRBD1. The CDR3 DNA sequence: TGTGCCAGCAGTTACTCGGGACAGGACCATCAGCCCCAGCATTTT. It codes for CASSYSGQDHQPQHF.